These 28 T cell receptor beta chains were sequenced from one sample in a study of T-cell reconstitution after alpha-beta-depleted transplantation in children. During its preparation, the TCRbeta library received unique molecular identifiers. TCRdb reprocessed the PCR reads with MiXCR, giving one entry per CDR3 protein. Of 500,000 or so distinct CDR3 sequences in the sample, roughly an eighth were seen once. Material: PBMCs, mostly from graft donor cells, obtained 180 days after TCRalphabeta/CD19-depleted stem cell transplant. The receptors here all came from a female patient between 2 and 15 years old who had a stem cell transplant for aplastic anemia, so the T cells may come from the graft donor.

In its sample, this clonotype was seen many times. The genes are TRBV6-2 or TRBV6-3 and TRBJ2-7; D ambiguous. Trimming cost V 5 bases and J 8 bases, with 13 bases left between them. Germline V gene sequence: CDR1 MNHEY, CDR2 SVGEGT. The CDR3 contains 12 residues. For the CDR3, the DNA is TGTGCCAGCAGTACCATGACAAGTCAGCAGTACTTC. Residues: CASSTMTSQQYF.

This chain links TRBV5-5 with TRBJ1-4; D uncertain. This CDR3 has 13 residues. Germline assignment: CDR1 SGHKS and CDR2 YYEKEE (reference sequence). V shed 4 bases and J shed 7 bases, with 11 bases lying between them. The CDR3 reads CASSVLTSEKLFF. The CDR3 DNA follows: TGTGCCAGCAGCGTTTTGACGAGTGAAAAACTGTTTTTT.

The CDR3 bases are TGTGCCAGCAGTTGGGTGGACAGACCAGCCCGATTAGCCAAAAACATTCAGTACTTC. This codes for CASSWVDRPARLAKNIQYF. The rearrangement uses TRBV12-3 or TRBV12-4 and TRBJ2-4, with a tentative D call TRBD1 (6 bases). There are 19 residues in the CDR3. Trimming took off 4 bases at V and 0 bases at J, with 22 bases between the two ends.

This clonotype appeared many times. This sequence joins TRBV29-1 and TRBJ1-2; possible D gene TRBD1, 5 bases. The CDR3 sequence is 11 residues long. CDR1 SQVTM and CDR2 ANQGSEA come from the germline V gene. The ends were cut back, 6 bases at V and 2 bases at J, with 7 bases in the middle. CDR3 amino acids: CSVYRNYGYTF. For the CDR3, the DNA is TGCAGCGTCTACAGGAACTATGGCTACACCTTC.

This clonotype was seen a few times. This chain links TRBV20-1 with TRBJ1-3; 7 positions match TRBD1. Trimming took 5 bases from V and 0 from J; bases not matched to a gene: 4. The CDR3 has 14 amino acids. CDR1 DFQATT and CDR2 SNEGSKA come from the germline V gene (reference sequence). The CDR3 reads CSAPTGASGNTIYF. The DNA of the CDR3 is TGCAGTGCTCCTACAGGGGCCTCTGGAAACACCATATATTTT.

This clonotype showed up just a few times. The gene calls are TRBV25-1 and TRBJ2-2; the D is unclear. From germline, CDR1 is MGHDK and CDR2 SYGVNS. The CDR3 runs to 13 residues. V dropped 2 bases and J dropped 6 bases, with 7 bases sitting between them. For the CDR3, the DNA is TGTGCCAGCAGTGAAACCGGAGCCGGGGAGCTGTTTTTT. Its translation is CASSETGAGELFF.

This clonotype was seen ten or more times. V and J are TRBV11-2 and TRBJ2-3; 14 bases line up with TRBD2. Trimming removed 5 bases from V and 0 bases from J; junction bases left unmatched: 7. The CDR3 loop spans 18 amino acids. Germline CDR1 is SGHAT and CDR2 is FQNNGV. The CDR3: CASSRWTSGGYSTDTQYF. DNA of the CDR3: TGTGCCAGCAGCAGATGGACTAGCGGGGGGTATAGCACAGATACGCAGTATTTT.

This clonotype was observed a handful of times. The V gene is TRBV15, the J gene TRBJ2-5, with D unresolved. V shed 1 base and J shed 4 bases, with 16 bases lying between them. Germline loops: CDR1 LNHNV, CDR2 YYDKDF (reference sequence). This CDR3 contains 16 residues. As DNA, the CDR3 is TGTGCCACCAGCAGAGGAATGGCTGATATGGGAGAGACCCAGTACTTC. Amino acids: CATSRGMADMGETQYF.

There are a few counts of this clonotype. This chain uses TRBV11-2 with TRBJ1-1; D unclear. This CDR3 has 10 amino acids. V gave up 1 base and J gave up 10 bases, with 4 bases separating them. Germline V CDR1 and CDR2: SGHAT, FQNNGV. The CDR3 DNA is TGTGCCAGCAGCTTAGGAACAGCTTTCTTT. Translation: CASSLGTAFF.

The V call is TRBV6-2 or TRBV6-3, the J call TRBJ2-5; D is unresolved. Germline CDR1 MNHEY, CDR2 SVGEGT. The V end lost 6 bases, the J end lost 4 bases, and 9 bases lay between the germline ends. The CDR3 is 12 residues long. CDR3: CASRGIGETQYF. Here the CDR3 DNA reads TGTGCCAGCAGAGGGATTGGAGAGACCCAGTACTTC.

This clonotype was observed a few times. The chain recombines TRBV24-1 with TRBJ2-1; 8 bases match TRBD2. V lost 3 bases to trimming and J lost 2 bases; unmatched junction nucleotides: 5. The V gene's germline CDR1 is KGHDR and CDR2 SFDVKD. The CDR3 has 16 amino acids. The CDR3 DNA follows: TGTGCCACCAGTGATAGGAGCGGGAGCCCCTACAATGAGCAGTTCTTC. Translated, it gives CATSDRSGSPYNEQFF.

The genes are TRBV28 and TRBJ2-5; TRBD1 might be the D (5 bases). Germline V gene sequence: CDR1 MDHEN, CDR2 SYDVKM. The CDR3 extends over 13 amino acids. V lost 5 bases, J lost 7 bases, and 14 bases lay in between. CDR3 protein: CASSAPRQGTQYF. CDR3 DNA: TGTGCCAGCAGTGCCCCTCGCCAGGGGACCCAGTACTTC.

This clonotype was seen more than once but under ten times. This chain joins TRBV15 and TRBJ2-5; D is unclear. This CDR3 is built from 14 residues. V was trimmed by 5 bases and J by 2 bases, leaving 12 bases between them. The germline V gene encodes CDR1 LNHNV and CDR2 YYDKDF (reference sequence). The CDR3 here is CATSLSTSQETQYF. The CDR3 DNA reads as TGTGCCACCAGCCTATCAACTTCACAAGAGACCCAGTACTTC.

This clonotype was seen a handful of times. The CDR3 reads CASSVLRLYEQFF. The CDR3 DNA reads TGTGCCAGCAGTGTCCTTCGGCTCTATGAGCAGTTCTTC. This rearrangement joins TRBV28 to TRBJ2-1; D ambiguous. The germline V gene has CDR1 MDHEN and CDR2 SYDVKM. The V and J ends lost 5 bases and 8 bases respectively, with 13 bases between them. The CDR3 runs 13 residues.

In its sample, this clonotype was seen a few times. This chain uses TRBV12-3 or TRBV12-4 with TRBJ1-5, with D maybe TRBD1 (6 bases). V lost 6 bases to trimming and J lost 5 bases, with 11 bases between them. The CDR3 extends over 13 amino acids. The CDR3 nucleotides are TGTGCCAGCAGAAACTACAGGGATCAGCCCCAGCATTTT. This encodes CASRNYRDQPQHF.

This clonotype was detected many times. This rearrangement joins TRBV10-3 to TRBJ2-2; TRBD1 is a possible D gene (6 bases). Trimming removed 7 bases at V and 3 bases at J, with 6 bases between. The CDR3 covers 12 residues. Germline values: CDR1 ENHRY, CDR2 SYGVKD. CDR3 DNA sequence: TGTGCCATCACAGGGGACACCGGGGAGCTGTTTTTT. Translation gives CAITGDTGELFF.

This chain connects TRBV25-1 to TRBJ2-2; D perhaps matches TRBD1 (6 bases). The CDR3 contains 16 residues. From germline, CDR1 is MGHDK and CDR2 SYGVNS. Deletions cut 1 base from V and 2 bases from J, with 11 bases between. The CDR3 nucleotides are TGTGCCAGCAGTGAATCAGGGACACGCAACACCGGGGAGCTGTTTTTT. Its protein product is CASSESGTRNTGELFF.

V and J are TRBV12-3 or TRBV12-4 and TRBJ2-2; weak D call: TRBD1 (5 bases). Trimming took off 3 bases at V and 6 bases at J, with 8 bases between the two ends. The CDR3 totals 13 residues. CDR3 residues: CASSFQGPGELFF. The CDR3 nucleotides read TGTGCCAGCAGTTTTCAGGGCCCCGGGGAGCTGTTTTTT.

The chain couples TRBV11-2 to TRBJ2-6; TRBD2 matches at 11 bases. This CDR3 has 18 amino acids. V shed 1 base, J shed 0 bases, and the junction held 2 bases outside the gene matches. The germline V gene encodes CDR1 SGHAT and CDR2 FQNNGV. CDR3 sequence reads: CASSLGLAGSSGANVLTF. In nucleotides, the CDR3 is TGTGCCAGCAGCTTAGGACTAGCGGGAAGCTCTGGGGCCAACGTCCTGACTTTC.

V usage is TRBV7-6 and J usage is TRBJ2-7; 7 bases align to TRBD1. Trimming took 1 base from V and 2 from J; bases not matched to a gene: 8. Germline V CDR1 and CDR2: SGHVS, FNYEAQ. This CDR3 spans 16 amino acids. This CDR3 is CASSLGVRGSTYEQYF. CDR3 in DNA: TGTGCCAGCAGCTTAGGGGTCAGGGGGTCAACCTACGAGCAGTACTTC.

CDR3 in DNA: TGTGCCAGCAGCTCTTGGACAGTCCCCTACGAGCAGTACGTC. Encoded protein: CASSSWTVPYEQYV. The chain employs TRBV7-9 and TRBJ2-7; a weak D match, TRBD1 (6 bases). With 4 bases removed from V and 2 bases from J, the gap between germline ends came to 12 bases. This CDR3 contains 14 residues. Germline V CDR1 and CDR2: SEHNR, FQNEAQ (reference sequence).

This chain links TRBV4-2 with TRBJ1-5; no clear D. Germline CDR1 is LGHNA and CDR2 is YNFKEQ. CDR3 length: 17 residues. V shed 1 base and J shed 2 bases, with 15 bases lying between them. CDR3 DNA sequence: TGTGCCAGCAGCCAAGTCGTTGGAGGTAACGGCAATCAGCCCCAGCATTTT. Protein sequence: CASSQVVGGNGNQPQHF.

This clonotype turned up a few times. The chain carries TRBV20-1 and TRBJ2-1; D tentatively fits TRBD1 or TRBD2 (6 bases each). V lost 1 base to trimming and J lost 7 bases, with 20 bases between them. The CDR3 length is 16 residues. Germline lookup yields CDR1 DFQATT and CDR2 SNEGSKA (reference sequence). CDR3: CSARAFWPGGLNEQFF. CDR3 DNA sequence: TGCAGTGCTAGAGCTTTTTGGCCCGGGGGCCTAAATGAGCAGTTCTTC.

This chain connects TRBV4-3 to TRBJ2-1, with 7 bases aligning to TRBD2. There are 15 residues in the CDR3. Germline lookup yields CDR1 LGHNA and CDR2 YSLEER. With 5 bases clipped from V and 0 bases from J, the junction kept 4 bases outside the gene matches. CDR3 loop: CASSKGLFSYNEQFF. CDR3 in DNA: TGCGCCAGCAGCAAGGGACTATTCTCCTACAATGAGCAGTTCTTC.

The gene calls are TRBV29-1 and TRBJ2-1; 10 bases align to TRBD1. V shed 1 base and J 7 bases; nucleotides not matched to a gene: 10. Germline CDR1 is SQVTM and CDR2 is ANQGSEA. The CDR3 is 16 amino acids. The CDR3 bases are TGCAGCGTTGAAGGTCCCGGGACAGGGGTCAGAAATGAGCAGTTCTTC. Encoded protein: CSVEGPGTGVRNEQFF.

The J gene is TRBJ2-2, the V gene TRBV6-1; TRBD1 is a possible D gene (6 bases). The V and J ends lost 7 bases and 0 bases respectively, with 15 bases between them. The CDR3 is 16 residues long. Germline assignment: CDR1 MNHNS and CDR2 SASEGT. CDR3 DNA: TGTGCCAGCACCCAACAGGGCCACGCGAACACCGGGGAGCTGTTTTTT. Its translation is CASTQQGHANTGELFF.

This clonotype was seen many times. J is TRBJ2-3 and V is TRBV3-1; the match to TRBD1 covers 9 bases. V lost 2 bases and J lost 6; bases outside the gene matches: 9. Per germline, CDR1 LGHDT and CDR2 YNNKEL (reference sequence). The CDR3 is 16 amino acids. In DNA form, the CDR3 reads TGTGCCAGCAGCCAAACCGGGACAGGGATTCCGGATACGCAGTATTTT. It is translated as CASSQTGTGIPDTQYF.

This clonotype was counted a few times. The chain is built from TRBV5-1 and TRBJ2-1; TRBD2 aligns across 13 bases. CDR1 is SGHRS, CDR2 YFSETQ, per germline. CDR3 size: 16 residues. Trimming took 3 bases from V and 5 from J; bases not matched to a gene: 5. In DNA form, the CDR3 reads TGCGCCAGCAGCTCTCCCGGACTAGCGGGAGACAATGAGCAGTTCTTC. Translated: CASSSPGLAGDNEQFF.